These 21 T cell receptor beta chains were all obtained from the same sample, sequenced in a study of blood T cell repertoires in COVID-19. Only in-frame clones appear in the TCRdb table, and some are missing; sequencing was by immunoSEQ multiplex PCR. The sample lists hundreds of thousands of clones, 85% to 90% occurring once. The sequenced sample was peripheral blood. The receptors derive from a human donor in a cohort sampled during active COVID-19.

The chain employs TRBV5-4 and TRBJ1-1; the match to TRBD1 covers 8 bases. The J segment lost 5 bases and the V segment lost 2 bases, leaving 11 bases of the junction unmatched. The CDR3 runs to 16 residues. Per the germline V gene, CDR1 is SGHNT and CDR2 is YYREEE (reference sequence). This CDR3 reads CASSLGQGALGTEAFF. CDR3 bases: TGTGCCAGCAGCTTAGGGCAGGGGGCCCTGGGAACTGAAGCTTTCTTT. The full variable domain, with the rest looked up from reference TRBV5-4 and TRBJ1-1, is ETGVTQSPTHLIKTRGQQVTLRCSSQSGHNTVSWYQQALGQGPQFIFQYYREEENGRGNFPPRFSGLQFPNYSSELNVNALELDDSALYLCASSLGQGALGTEAFFGQGTRLTVV.

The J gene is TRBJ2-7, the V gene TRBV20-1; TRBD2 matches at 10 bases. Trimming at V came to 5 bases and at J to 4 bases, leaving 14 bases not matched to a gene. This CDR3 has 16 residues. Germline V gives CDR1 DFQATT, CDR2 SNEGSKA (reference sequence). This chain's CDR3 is CSARGLAGEEGYEQYF. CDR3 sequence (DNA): TGCAGTGCTCGTGGGCTAGCGGGAGAGGAAGGGTACGAGCAGTACTTC.

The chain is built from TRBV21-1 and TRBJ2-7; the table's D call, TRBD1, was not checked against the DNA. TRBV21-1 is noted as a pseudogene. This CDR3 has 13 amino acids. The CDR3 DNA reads TGTGCCACGCTGAGACAGGGAGTTTACGAGCAGTACTTC. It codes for CATLRQGVYEQYF.

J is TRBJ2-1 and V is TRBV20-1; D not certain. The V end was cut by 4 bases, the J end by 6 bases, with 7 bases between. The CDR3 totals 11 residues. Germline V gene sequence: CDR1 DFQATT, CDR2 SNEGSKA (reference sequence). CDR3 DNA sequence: TGCAGTGCTATTACAACCAATGAGCAGTTCTTC. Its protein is CSAITTNEQFF.

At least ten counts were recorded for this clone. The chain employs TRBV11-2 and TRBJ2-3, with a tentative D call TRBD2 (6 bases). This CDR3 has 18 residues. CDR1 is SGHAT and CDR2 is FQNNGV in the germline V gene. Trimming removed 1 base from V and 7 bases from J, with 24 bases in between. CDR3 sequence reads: CASSLVGQSGAMKNTQYF. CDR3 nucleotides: TGTGCCAGCAGCTTAGTTGGACAATCGGGAGCCATGAAGAATACGCAGTATTTT. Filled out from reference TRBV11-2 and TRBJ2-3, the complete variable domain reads EAGVAQSPRYKIIEKRQSVAFWCNPISGHATLYWYQQILGQGPKLLIQFQNNGVVDDSQLPKDRFSAERLKGVDSTLKIQPAKLEDSAVYLCASSLVGQSGAMKNTQYFGPGTRLTVL.

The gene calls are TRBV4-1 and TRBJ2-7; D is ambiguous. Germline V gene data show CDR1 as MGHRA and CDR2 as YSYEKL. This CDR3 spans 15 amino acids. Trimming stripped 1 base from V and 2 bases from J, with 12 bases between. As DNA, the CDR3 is TGCGCCAGCAGCCAAGCTTTGGGCATCACCTACGAGCAGTACTTC. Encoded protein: CASSQALGITYEQYF.

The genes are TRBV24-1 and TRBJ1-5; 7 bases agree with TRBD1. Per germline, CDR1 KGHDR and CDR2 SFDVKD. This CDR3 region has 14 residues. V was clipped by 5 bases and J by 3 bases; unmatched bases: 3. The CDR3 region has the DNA TGTGCCACCAGTGGGGGACAGTACAATCAGCCCCAGCATTTT. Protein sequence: CATSGGQYNQPQHF.

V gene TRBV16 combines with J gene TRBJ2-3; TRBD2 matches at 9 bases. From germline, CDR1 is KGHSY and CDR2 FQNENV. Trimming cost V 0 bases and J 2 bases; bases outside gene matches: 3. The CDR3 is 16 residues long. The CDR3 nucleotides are TGTGCCAGCAGCCAATCGGCTAGCGGGGACACAGATACGCAGTATTTT. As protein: CASSQSASGDTDTQYF.

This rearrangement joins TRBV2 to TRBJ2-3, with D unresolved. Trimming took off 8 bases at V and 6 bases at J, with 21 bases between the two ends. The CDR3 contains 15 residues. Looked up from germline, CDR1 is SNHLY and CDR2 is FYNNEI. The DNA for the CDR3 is TGTGCCAGCCGGAGAAGCCCCGAATATTTGGATACGCAGTATTTT. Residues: CASRRSPEYLDTQYF.

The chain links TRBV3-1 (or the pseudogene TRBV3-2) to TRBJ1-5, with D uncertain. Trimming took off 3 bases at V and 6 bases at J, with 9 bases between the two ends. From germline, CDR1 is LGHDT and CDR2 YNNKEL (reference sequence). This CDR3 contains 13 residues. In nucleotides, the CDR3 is TGTGCCAGCAGCCAGTCGGGGTTTCAGCCCCAGCATTTT. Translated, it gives CASSQSGFQPQHF.

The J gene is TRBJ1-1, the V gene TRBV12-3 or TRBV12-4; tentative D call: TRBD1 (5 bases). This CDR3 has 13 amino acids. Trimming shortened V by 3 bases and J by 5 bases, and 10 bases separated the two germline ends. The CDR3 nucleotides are TGTGCCAGCAGTTTGGGGCAGAAGACTGAAGCTTTCTTT. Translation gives CASSLGQKTEAFF.

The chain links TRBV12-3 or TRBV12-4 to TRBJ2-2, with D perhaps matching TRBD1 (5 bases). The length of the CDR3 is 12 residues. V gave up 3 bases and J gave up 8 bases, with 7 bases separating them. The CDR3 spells CASSFGAGELFF. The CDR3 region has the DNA TGTGCCAGCAGTTTTGGGGCGGGGGAGCTGTTTTTT.

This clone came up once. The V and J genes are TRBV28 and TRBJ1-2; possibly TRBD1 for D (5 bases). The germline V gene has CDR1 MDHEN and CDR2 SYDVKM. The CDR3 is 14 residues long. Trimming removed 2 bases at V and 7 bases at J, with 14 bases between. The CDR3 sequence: CASSLQGMWGGYTF. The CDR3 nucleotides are TGTGCCAGCAGTTTACAGGGAATGTGGGGTGGCTACACCTTC.

The CDR3 nucleotides are TGTGCCAGCAGCTTGGCCCCGGCATTGGACAGGGCAGGATCACCCCTCCACTTT. Its protein is CASSLAPALDRAGSPLHF. The rearrangement joins TRBV5-5 to TRBJ1-6; 8 nucleotides align to TRBD1. Germline values: CDR1 SGHKS, CDR2 YYEKEE (reference sequence). Trimming took 0 bases from V and 10 from J; bases not matched to a gene: 15. CDR3 length: 18 amino acids.

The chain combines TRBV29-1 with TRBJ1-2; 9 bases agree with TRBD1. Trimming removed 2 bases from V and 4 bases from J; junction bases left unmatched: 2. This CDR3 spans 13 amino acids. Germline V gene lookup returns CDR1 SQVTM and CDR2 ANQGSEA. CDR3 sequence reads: CSVEWDRVYGYTF. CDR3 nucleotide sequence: TGCAGCGTTGAATGGGACAGGGTCTATGGCTACACCTTC.

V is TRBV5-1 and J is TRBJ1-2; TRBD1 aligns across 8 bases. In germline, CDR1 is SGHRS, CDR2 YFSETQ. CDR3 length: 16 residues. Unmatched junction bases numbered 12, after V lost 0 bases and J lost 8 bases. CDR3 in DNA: TGCGCCAGCAGCTTGGTTGGGGGCGACAGGGGCGGAGGCTACACCTTC. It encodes CASSLVGGDRGGGYTF. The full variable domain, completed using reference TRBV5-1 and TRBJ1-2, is KAGVTQTPRYLIKTRGQQVTLSCSPISGHRSVSWYQQTPGQGLQFLFEYFSETQRNKGNFPGRFSGRQFSNSRSEMNVSTLELGDSALYLCASSLVGGDRGGGYTFGSGTRLTVV.

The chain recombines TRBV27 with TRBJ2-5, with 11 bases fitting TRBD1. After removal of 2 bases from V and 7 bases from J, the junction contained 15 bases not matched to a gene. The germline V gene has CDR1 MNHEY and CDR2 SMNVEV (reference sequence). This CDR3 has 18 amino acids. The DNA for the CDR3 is TGTGCCAGCAGTTTAAGTGGGACAGGGGGTACCCATCGGGGGACCCAGTACTTC. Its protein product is CASSLSGTGGTHRGTQYF.

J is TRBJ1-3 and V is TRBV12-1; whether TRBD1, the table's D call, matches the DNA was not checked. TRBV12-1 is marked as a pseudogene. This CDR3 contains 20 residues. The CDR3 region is CASSFPGGTGGPRNGNTIYF. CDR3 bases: TGTGCCAGCAGCTTTCCCGGCGGGACAGGGGGCCCAAGGAATGGAAACACCATATATTTT.

CDR3 region: CASSPGRTGSPDYTNTDTQYF. The CDR3 DNA reads as TGTGCCAGTAGTCCAGGTCGGACAGGCTCGCCCGACTACACCAACACAGATACGCAGTATTTT. The chain is built from TRBV19 and TRBJ2-3; TRBD1 matches 7 bases. CDR1 and CDR2 from the germline V gene are LNHDA and SQIVND (reference sequence). Trimming at V came to 5 bases and at J to 2 bases, leaving 25 bases not matched to a gene. This CDR3 comprises 21 residues.

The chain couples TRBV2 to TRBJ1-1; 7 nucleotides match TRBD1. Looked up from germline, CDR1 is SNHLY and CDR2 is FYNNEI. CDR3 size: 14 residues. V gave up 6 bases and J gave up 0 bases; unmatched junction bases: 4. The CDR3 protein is CASSRQGLNTEAFF. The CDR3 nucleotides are TGTGCCAGCAGCAGACAGGGATTGAACACTGAAGCTTTCTTT.

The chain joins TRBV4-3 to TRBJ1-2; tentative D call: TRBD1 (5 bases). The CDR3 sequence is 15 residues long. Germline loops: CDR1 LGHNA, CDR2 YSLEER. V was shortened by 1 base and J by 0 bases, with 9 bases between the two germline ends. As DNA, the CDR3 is TGCGCCAGCAGCCAAGTGGGGGGGGCTAACTATGGCTACACCTTC. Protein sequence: CASSQVGGANYGYTF.